A selection of T cell receptor beta chains follows, all from one sample in a study of OX40 agonist ivuxolimab in advanced cancers. The assay was immunoSEQ multiplex PCR, and TCRdb's table has in-frame clones only and misses some. The sample has about 45,000 clones, 75% to 90% seen once. The source material was CD4+ or CD8+ T cells sorted from blood, sampled in a trial of the OX40 agonist ivuxolimab. The receptors were sampled from an adult with an advanced solid tumor such as melanoma, head and neck, liver or kidney cancer. Both conserved end residues are part of each CDR3. The order of the fields is J gene, V gene, clone size, D gene, CDR3 protein, CDR3 DNA. A D gene is named only where the DNA matches it firmly. Rows give clone size only sometimes, using once, few, many, or a class for an expanded clone.

>TRBJ2-2|TRBV30|.|.
CAWSPGTGELFF
TGTGCCTGGAGTCCAGGGACCGGGGAGCTGTTTTTT
>TRBJ2-1|TRBV10-3|.|.
CAIITGKREQFF
TGTGCCATCATAACGGGAAAACGAGAGCAGTTCTTC
>TRBJ2-7|TRBV9|.|TRBD1
CASSVGGTGGYEQYF
TGTGCCAGCAGCGTAGGCGGGACAGGGGGCTACGAGCAGTACTTC
>TRBJ1-1|TRBV28|.|.
CASLPFTGRTNTEAFF
TGTGCCAGCTTACCGTTTACAGGAAGAACTAACACTGAAGCTTTCTTT
>TRBJ2-1|TRBV7-8|.|.
CASKRGGELDNEQFF
TGTGCCAGCAAGAGGGGGGGAGAGCTGGACAATGAGCAGTTCTTC
>TRBJ2-5|TRBV2|.|TRBD1
CASSYRTGGKETQYF
TGTGCCAGCAGTTACCGGACAGGGGGCAAGGAGACCCAGTACTTC
>TRBJ1-2|TRBV5-6|.|.
CASSLGVPPANYGYTF
TGTGCCAGCAGCTTGGGAGTTCCTCCAGCTAACTATGGCTACACCTTC
>TRBJ1-1|TRBV6-6|.|TRBD1
CASLSGGMNTEAFF
TGTGCCAGCCTCTCAGGGGGAATGAACACTGAAGCTTTCTTT
>TRBJ2-7|TRBV7-9|.|.
CASSPEGGSYEQYF
TGTGCCAGCAGCCCCGAGGGTGGCTCCTACGAGCAGTACTTC
>TRBJ1-1|TRBV28|.|.
CASSRWGADEAFF
TGTGCCAGCAGCCGGTGGGGGGCAGATGAAGCTTTCTTT
>TRBJ1-2|TRBV5-5|.|.
CASNPAGGPPVGYTF
TGTGCCAGCAACCCCGCCGGGGGGCCACCAGTTGGCTACACCTTC
>TRBJ2-3|TRBV5-4|.|.
CASSRMVTDTQYF
TGTGCCAGCAGCCGTATGGTCACAGATACGCAGTATTTT
>TRBJ2-3|TRBV13|.|TRBD2
CASSFSGGTDTQYF
TGTGCCAGCAGCTTTAGCGGGGGCACAGATACGCAGTATTTT
>TRBJ2-7|TRBV10-2|.|.
CASSESKGDPSYEQYF
TGCGCCAGCAGTGAGTCGAAGGGCGACCCCTCCTACGAGCAGTACTTC
>TRBJ2-1|TRBV7-6|once|TRBD2
CASRPPSTSGNGNEQFF
TGTGCCAGTCGCCCTCCCTCGACTAGCGGGAACGGGAATGAGCAGTTCTTC
>TRBJ2-5|TRBV15|.|TRBD2
CATSLRGGEETQYF
TGTGCCACCAGTCTGCGGGGGGGTGAGGAGACCCAGTACTTC
>TRBJ2-7|TRBV4-3|.|TRBD2
CASSQALAGSSYEQYF
TGCGCCAGCAGCCAAGCACTAGCGGGGAGCTCCTACGAGCAGTACTTC
>TRBJ2-5|TRBV4-1|once|TRBD2
CASSQVAGGPYQETQYF
TGCGCCAGCAGCCAAGTAGCGGGGGGGCCGTACCAAGAGACCCAGTACTTC
>TRBJ1-1|TRBV13|.|.
CASSLTGSTTEAFF
TGTGCCAGCAGCCTAACAGGGTCAACCACTGAAGCTTTCTTT
>TRBJ2-5|TRBV19|.|TRBD1
CASSTTQGVFETQYF
TGTGCCAGTAGTACGACCCAGGGGGTTTTTGAGACCCAGTACTTC